Listed here are 15 T cell receptor beta chains from one sample, sequenced in a study of T cells in Graves' hyperthyroidism and ophthalmopathy. TCR beta CDR3 regions were amplified from RNA. HTBI primers were employed in a first-round RT-PCR of the TCR CDR3. From the multiplex PCR reads, TCRdb called clonotypes with MiXCR, one entry per CDR3 protein. The top ten clones hold 49% of a sample with 300,000 to 350,000 distinct CDR3 sequences, 18% of them seen once. The sequencing input was blood. The receptors stem from a woman in her forties or fifties with Graves' hyperthyroidism.

V usage is TRBV20-1 and J usage is TRBJ2-4, with TRBD2 matching 16 bases. The length of the CDR3 is 18 residues. Germline V CDR1 and CDR2: DFQATT, SNEGSKA (reference sequence). V was pared by 6 bases and J by 9 bases, with 17 bases of the junction left unmatched. The chain's CDR3 is CSASPGTSGGATWGIQYF. CDR3 DNA: TGCAGTGCAAGTCCCGGGACTAGCGGGGGGGCCACTTGGGGCATTCAGTACTTC.

The rearrangement links TRBV12-3 or TRBV12-4 to TRBJ1-2; no clear D gene. The V end lost 3 bases, the J end lost 1 base, and 6 bases lay between the germline ends. This CDR3 is built from 13 residues. The CDR3: CASSFDLNYGYTF. The CDR3 DNA is TGTGCCAGCAGTTTCGACCTTAACTATGGCTACACCTTC.

This clonotype was seen a few times. The V and J genes are TRBV12-3 or TRBV12-4 and TRBJ2-2; tentatively, D is TRBD2 (6 bases). V shed 6 bases and J shed 3 bases, with 20 bases lying between them. This CDR3 is 17 amino acids long. Written as DNA, the CDR3 is TGTGCCAGCAGCCGTACCCCGGGGAGGTCTTACACCGGGGAGCTGTTTTTT. Its translation: CASSRTPGRSYTGELFF.

In its sample, this clonotype was seen many times. The chain couples TRBV27 to TRBJ2-7, with 12 bases fitting TRBD2. With V trimmed by 5 bases and J by 4 bases, 3 bases remained unmatched. From germline, CDR1 is MNHEY and CDR2 SMNVEV (reference sequence). The CDR3 runs to 14 residues. The CDR3: CASSKGLAGYEQYF. The CDR3 bases are TGTGCCAGCAGTAAAGGACTAGCGGGGTACGAGCAGTACTTC.

This clonotype was seen at least ten times. J is TRBJ2-1 and V is TRBV11-1, with unresolved D. This CDR3 contains 14 residues. With 3 bases removed from V and 7 bases from J, the gap between germline ends came to 13 bases. The germline CDR1 and CDR2 sequences are SGHAT and FQDESV (reference sequence). The CDR3 reads CASSFGAGPNEQFF. The CDR3 DNA is TGTGCCAGCAGCTTCGGAGCCGGACCAAATGAGCAGTTCTTC.

V is TRBV5-6 and J is TRBJ2-3; 10 bases fit TRBD2. The length of the CDR3 is 17 residues. The trim removed 0 bases at V and 4 bases at J, leaving 8 bases unmatched. Germline V gives CDR1 SGHDT, CDR2 YYEEEE. CDR3: CASSLGSSGGAADTQYF. Here the CDR3 DNA reads TGTGCCAGCAGCTTGGGATCGAGCGGGGGGGCCGCAGATACGCAGTATTTT. The variable domain in full, completed from reference TRBV5-6 and TRBJ2-3, reads DAGVTQSPTHLIKTRGQQVTLRCSPKSGHDTVSWYQQALGQGPQFIFQYYEEEERQRGNFPDRFSGHQFPNYSSELNVNALLLGDSALYLCASSLGSSGGAADTQYFGPGTRLTVL.

This clonotype came up many times. The chain carries TRBV30 and TRBJ2-3; 7 bases line up with TRBD2. The CDR3 runs 14 residues. V trimming: 3 bases; J trimming: 1 base; junction bases outside the gene matches: 4. The germline V gene encodes CDR1 GTSNPN and CDR2 SVGIG (reference sequence). In nucleotides, the CDR3 is TGTGCCTGGAGGTTCGCGGGGGGCACAGATACGCAGTATTTT. Its translation: CAWRFAGGTDTQYF.

The rearrangement links TRBV5-5 to TRBJ2-1; the D is unclear. The CDR3 is 15 residues long. V shed 2 bases and J shed 0 bases, with 9 bases lying between them. CDR1 is SGHKS, CDR2 YYEKEE, per germline (reference sequence). CDR3 bases: TGTGCCAGCAGCTTTGAAGAGGTCTCCTACAATGAGCAGTTCTTC. Its translation: CASSFEEVSYNEQFF.

V and J are TRBV30 and TRBJ1-2, with 8 bases that match TRBD1. This CDR3 is built from 13 residues. The germline gives CDR1 GTSNPN, CDR2 SVGIG (reference sequence). With V trimmed by 5 bases and J by 2 bases, 4 bases remained unmatched. The CDR3 reads CAWDRDRNYGYTF. The CDR3 nucleotides are TGTGCCTGGGACCGGGACAGGAACTATGGCTACACCTTC.

CDR3 residues: CSAQSGDSTDTQYF. In DNA, the CDR3 is TGCAGTGCTCAGTCTGGCGACAGCACAGATACGCAGTATTTT. The rearrangement uses TRBV20-1 and TRBJ2-3; D not certain. Germline V lookup: CDR1 DFQATT, CDR2 SNEGSKA (reference sequence). Trimming stripped 5 bases from V and 0 bases from J, with 12 bases between. The CDR3 is 14 amino acids.

This clonotype showed up many times. This chain uses TRBV7-9 with TRBJ2-1; D may be TRBD2 (6 bases). Germline values: CDR1 SEHNR, CDR2 FQNEAQ (reference sequence). The CDR3 covers 13 residues. The germline V and J ends were trimmed by 3 bases and 10 bases, with 13 bases remaining between them. The CDR3 DNA is TGTGCCAGCAGCTTCGGTGTTGGAGGGGAGCAGTTCTTC. Translation gives CASSFGVGGEQFF.

The chain uses TRBV3-1 and TRBJ2-7; D call uncertain. The CDR3 contains 17 residues. Trimming shortened V by 4 bases and J by 3 bases, and 22 bases separated the two germline ends. CDR1 is LGHDT and CDR2 is YNNKEL in the germline V gene (reference sequence). The CDR3 sequence is CASSRRAPPDFHYEQYV. The CDR3 nucleotides are TGTGCCAGCAGCCGACGGGCGCCTCCAGACTTCCACTACGAGCAGTACGTC.

V usage is TRBV2 and J usage is TRBJ2-2; D remains unclear. This CDR3 is built from 13 residues. The germline CDR1 and CDR2 sequences are SNHLY and FYNNEI. V was trimmed by 4 bases and J by 4 bases, leaving 7 bases between them. The CDR3 DNA reads as TGTGCCAGCAGTGCTCTTTCCACCGGGGAGCTGTTTTTT. It specifies CASSALSTGELFF. Drawing the rest from reference TRBV2 and TRBJ2-2, the complete variable domain is EPEVTQTPSHQVTQMGQEVILRCVPISNHLYFYWYRQILGQKVEFLVSFYNNEISEKSEIFDDQFSVERPDGSNFTLKIRSTKLEDSAMYFCASSALSTGELFFGEGSRLTVL.

This clonotype has more than one count but fewer than ten. V gene TRBV12-3 or TRBV12-4 combines with J gene TRBJ2-1; tentative D call: TRBD1 (5 bases). The CDR3 covers 14 residues. V was shortened by 1 base and J by 9 bases, with 13 bases between the two germline ends. The CDR3 loop reads CASSLEGVGVEQFF. The CDR3 nucleotides read TGTGCCAGCAGTTTAGAAGGGGTAGGGGTTGAGCAGTTCTTC.

This chain's CDR3 is CSALGTGFSNQPQHF. The CDR3, as DNA: TGCAGTGCCTTAGGTACAGGGTTTAGCAATCAGCCCCAGCATTTT. The chain combines TRBV20-1 with TRBJ1-5; tentative D call: TRBD1 (6 bases). The germline V and J ends were trimmed by 6 bases and 0 bases, with 15 bases remaining between them. CDR1 and CDR2 from the germline V gene are DFQATT and SNEGSKA (reference sequence). The CDR3 sequence is 15 residues long.